This entry concerns a single TCR beta chain. An end of the junction differs from the germline gene, which may be a read error. There are 12 residues in the CDR3. CDR1 SGHNT and CDR2 YYREEE come from the germline V gene (reference sequence). Sequencing was performed with immunoSEQ multiplex PCR; in TCRdb, only in-frame clones are kept and a portion is missing. The repertoire holds about 36,000 clones, with 84% as singletons. The entry originates in a study of PD-L1 blockade in urothelial cancer. Time point defined: peripheral blood 6 weeks after treatment start. The chain joins TRBV5-4 to TRBJ1-2; D is perhaps TRBD1 (5 bases). The source is a man aged 40-55 years with urothelial cancer. This sample comprised PBMCs, obtained around atezolizumab (anti-PD-L1) treatment. The CDR3 region has the DNA TGTGCCAGCAGTTCGGACACCTCCCCCCTCAGCTTC. This translates into CASSSDTSPLSF.